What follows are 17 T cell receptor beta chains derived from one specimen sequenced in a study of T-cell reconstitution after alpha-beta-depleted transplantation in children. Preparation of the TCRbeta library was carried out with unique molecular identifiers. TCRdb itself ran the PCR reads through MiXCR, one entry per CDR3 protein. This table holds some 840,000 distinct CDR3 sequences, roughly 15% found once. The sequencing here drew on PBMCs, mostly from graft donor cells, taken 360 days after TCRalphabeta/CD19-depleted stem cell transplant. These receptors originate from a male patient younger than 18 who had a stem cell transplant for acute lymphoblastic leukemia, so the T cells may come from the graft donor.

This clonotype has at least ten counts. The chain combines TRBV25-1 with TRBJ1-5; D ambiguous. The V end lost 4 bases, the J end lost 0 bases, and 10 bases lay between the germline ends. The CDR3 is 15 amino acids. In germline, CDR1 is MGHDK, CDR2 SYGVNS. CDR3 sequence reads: CASSGNSNSNQPQHF. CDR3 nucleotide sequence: TGTGCCAGCAGTGGGAATTCCAATAGCAATCAGCCCCAGCATTTT.

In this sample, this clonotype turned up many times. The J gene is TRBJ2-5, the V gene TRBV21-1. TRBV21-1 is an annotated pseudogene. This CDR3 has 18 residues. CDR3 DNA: TGTGCCAGCAGCAAAGCGCTCAGCTTTAGCCCACCGGAAGAGACCCAGTACTTC. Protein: CASSKALSFSPPEETQYF.

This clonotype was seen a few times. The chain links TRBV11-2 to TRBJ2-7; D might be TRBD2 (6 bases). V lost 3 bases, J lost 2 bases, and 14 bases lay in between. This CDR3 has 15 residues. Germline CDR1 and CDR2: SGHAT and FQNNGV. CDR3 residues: CASSFRRVNTYEQYF. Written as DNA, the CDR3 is TGTGCCAGCAGCTTTAGGAGGGTGAATACCTACGAGCAGTACTTC.

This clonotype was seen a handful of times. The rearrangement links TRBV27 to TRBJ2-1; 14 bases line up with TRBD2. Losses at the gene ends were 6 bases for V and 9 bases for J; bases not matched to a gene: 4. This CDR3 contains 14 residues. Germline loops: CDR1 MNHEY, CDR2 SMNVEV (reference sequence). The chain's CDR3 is CASRTGLAGGEQFF. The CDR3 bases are TGTGCCAGCAGAACCGGACTAGCGGGAGGTGAGCAGTTCTTC.

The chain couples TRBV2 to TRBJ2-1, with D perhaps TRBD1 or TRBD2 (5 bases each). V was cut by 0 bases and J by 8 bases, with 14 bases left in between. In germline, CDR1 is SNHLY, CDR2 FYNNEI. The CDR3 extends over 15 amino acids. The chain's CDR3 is CASSEAGVLSYEQFF. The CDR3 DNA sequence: TGTGCCAGCAGTGAAGCGGGGGTTCTGAGCTATGAGCAGTTCTTC.

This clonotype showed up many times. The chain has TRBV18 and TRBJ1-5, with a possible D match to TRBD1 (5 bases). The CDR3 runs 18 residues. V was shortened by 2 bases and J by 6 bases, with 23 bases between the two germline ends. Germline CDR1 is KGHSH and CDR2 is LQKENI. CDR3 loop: CASSPNALGGSMGQPQHF. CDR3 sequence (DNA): TGTGCCAGCTCACCAAATGCATTGGGGGGATCTATGGGTCAGCCCCAGCATTTT. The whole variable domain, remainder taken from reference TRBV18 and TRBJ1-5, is NAGVMQNPRHLVRRRGQEARLRCSPMKGHSHVYWYRQLPEEGLKFMVYLQKENIIDESGMPKERFSAEFPKEGPSILRIQQVVRGDSAAYFCASSPNALGGSMGQPQHFGDGTRLSIL.

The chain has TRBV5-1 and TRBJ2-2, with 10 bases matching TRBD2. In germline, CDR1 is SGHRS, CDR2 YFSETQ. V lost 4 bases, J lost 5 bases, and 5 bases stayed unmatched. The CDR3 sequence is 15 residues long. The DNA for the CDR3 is TGCGCCAGCAGCGTCGGACTAGCGGTGACCGGGGAGCTGTTTTTT. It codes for CASSVGLAVTGELFF.

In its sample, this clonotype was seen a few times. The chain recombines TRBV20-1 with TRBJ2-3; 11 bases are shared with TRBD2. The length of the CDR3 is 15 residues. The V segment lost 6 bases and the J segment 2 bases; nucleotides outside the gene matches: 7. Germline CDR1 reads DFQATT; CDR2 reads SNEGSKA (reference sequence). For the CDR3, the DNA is TGCAGTGCCGCCTTAGCGGGAGGGGCCACAGATACGCAGTATTTT. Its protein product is CSAALAGGATDTQYF.

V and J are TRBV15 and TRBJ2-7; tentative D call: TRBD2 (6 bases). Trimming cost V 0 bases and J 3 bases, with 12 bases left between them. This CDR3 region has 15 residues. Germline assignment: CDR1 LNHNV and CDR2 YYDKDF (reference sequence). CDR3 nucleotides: TGTGCCACCAGCAGAGACGGGGGAGGTGGCTACGAGCAGTACTTC. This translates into CATSRDGGGGYEQYF.

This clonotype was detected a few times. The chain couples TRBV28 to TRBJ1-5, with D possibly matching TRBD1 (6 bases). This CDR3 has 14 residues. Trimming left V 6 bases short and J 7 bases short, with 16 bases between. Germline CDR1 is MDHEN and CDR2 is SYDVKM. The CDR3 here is CASRERQEEQPQHF. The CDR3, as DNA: TGTGCCAGCAGGGAAAGACAGGAGGAGCAGCCCCAGCATTTT. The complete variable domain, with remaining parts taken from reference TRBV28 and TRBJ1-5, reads DVKVTQSSRYLVKRTGEKVFLECVQDMDHENMFWYRQDPGLGLRLIYFSYDVKMKEKGDIPEGYSVSREKKERFSLILESASTNQTSMYLCASRERQEEQPQHFGDGTRLSIL.

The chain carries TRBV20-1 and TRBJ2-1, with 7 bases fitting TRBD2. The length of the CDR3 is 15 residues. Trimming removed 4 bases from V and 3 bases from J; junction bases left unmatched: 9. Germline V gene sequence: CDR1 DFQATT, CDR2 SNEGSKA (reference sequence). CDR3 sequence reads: CSAKLPGTIYNEQFF. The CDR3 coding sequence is TGCAGTGCTAAGCTTCCTGGGACTATCTACAATGAGCAGTTCTTC.

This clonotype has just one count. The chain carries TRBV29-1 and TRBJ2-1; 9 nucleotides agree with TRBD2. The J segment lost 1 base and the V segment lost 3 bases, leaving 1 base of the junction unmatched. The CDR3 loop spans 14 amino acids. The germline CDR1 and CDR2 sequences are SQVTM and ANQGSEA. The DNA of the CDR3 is TGCAGCGTTGACGCGGGAGGGTCCTACAATGAGCAGTTCTTC. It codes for CSVDAGGSYNEQFF.

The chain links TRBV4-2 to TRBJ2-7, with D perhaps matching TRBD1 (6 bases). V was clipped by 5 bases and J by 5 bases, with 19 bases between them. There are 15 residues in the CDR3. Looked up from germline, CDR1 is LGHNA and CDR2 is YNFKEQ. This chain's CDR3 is CASSERTGYGDEQYF. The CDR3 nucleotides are TGTGCCAGCAGCGAAAGAACAGGGTACGGCGACGAGCAGTACTTC.

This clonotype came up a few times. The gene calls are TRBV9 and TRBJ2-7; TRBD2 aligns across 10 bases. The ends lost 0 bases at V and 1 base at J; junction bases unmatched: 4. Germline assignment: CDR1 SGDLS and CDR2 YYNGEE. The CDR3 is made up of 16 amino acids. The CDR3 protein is CASSVGSGLASYEQYF. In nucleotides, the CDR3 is TGTGCCAGCAGCGTAGGTTCGGGACTAGCGTCCTACGAGCAGTACTTC.

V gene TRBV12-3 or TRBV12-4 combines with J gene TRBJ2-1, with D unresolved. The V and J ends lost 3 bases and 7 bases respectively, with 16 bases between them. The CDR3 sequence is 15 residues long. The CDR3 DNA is TGTGCCAGCAGTTTTCGCACGCCGTCACGGAATGAGCAGTTCTTC. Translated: CASSFRTPSRNEQFF.

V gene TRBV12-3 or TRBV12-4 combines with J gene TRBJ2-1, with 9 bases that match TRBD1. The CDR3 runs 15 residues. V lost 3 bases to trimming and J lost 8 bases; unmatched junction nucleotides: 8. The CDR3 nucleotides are TGTGCCAGCAGTTTTTCGGGACAGGGTCGGGATGAGCAGTTCTTC. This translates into CASSFSGQGRDEQFF.

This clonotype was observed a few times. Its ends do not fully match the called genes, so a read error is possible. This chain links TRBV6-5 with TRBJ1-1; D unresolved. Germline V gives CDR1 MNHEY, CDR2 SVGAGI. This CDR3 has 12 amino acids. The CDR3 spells CASGYSNTEAFF. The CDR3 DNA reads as TGTGCCAGCGGTTATTCGAACACTGAAGCTTTCTTT.